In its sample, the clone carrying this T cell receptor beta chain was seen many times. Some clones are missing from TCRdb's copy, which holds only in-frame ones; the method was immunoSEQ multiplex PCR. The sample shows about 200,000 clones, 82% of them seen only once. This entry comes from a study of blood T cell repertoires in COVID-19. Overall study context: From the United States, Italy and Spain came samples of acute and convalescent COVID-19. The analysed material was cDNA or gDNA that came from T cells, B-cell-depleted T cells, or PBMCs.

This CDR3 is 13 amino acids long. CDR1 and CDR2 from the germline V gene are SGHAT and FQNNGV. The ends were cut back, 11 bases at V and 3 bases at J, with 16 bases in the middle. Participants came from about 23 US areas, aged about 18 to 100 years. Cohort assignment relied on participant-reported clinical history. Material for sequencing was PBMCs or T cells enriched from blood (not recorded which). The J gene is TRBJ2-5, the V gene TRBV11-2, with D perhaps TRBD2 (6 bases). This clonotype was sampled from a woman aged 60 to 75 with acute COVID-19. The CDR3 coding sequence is TGTGCCTCCGGCCCGGGAGCCGAAGAGACCCAGTACTTC. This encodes CASGPGAEETQYF.